Listed below are T cell receptor beta chains from one sample, sequenced in a study of shared clonotypes between healthy human individuals. TCRdb keeps only in-frame clones here, not all; method: immunoSEQ multiplex PCR. This sample has under 2.5 million clones; roughly 92% occur once, and the top ten carry approximately 0.41%. The sample was naive CD4+ T cells from PBMCs. The receptors originated from a man in his late teens or twenties in good health. Some clones in this sample may be carry-over from other donors' samples. Each CDR3 is given with its conserved first and last residue. Each record gives: D gene, V gene, J gene, clone size, CDR3 protein, CDR3 DNA. A D gene is named only where the DNA matches it firmly. Only some rows state a clone size, as once, few, many or a class for expanded clones.

TRBD1	TRBV5-1	TRBJ1-1	.	CASSLLGQGNTEAFF	TGCGCCAGCAGCTTACTGGGACAGGGGAACACTGAAGCTTTCTTT
TRBD2	TRBV18	TRBJ2-5	.	CASSPPAGVEETQYF	TGTGCCAGCTCACCACCGGCGGGAGTGGAAGAGACCCAGTACTTC
.	TRBV9	TRBJ1-5	.	CASSVGGGGGNQPQHF	TGTGCCAGCAGCGTAGGTGGGGGGGGAGGCAATCAGCCCCAGCATTTT
.	TRBV28	TRBJ2-3	.	CASSLSRAGSTDTQYF	TGTGCCAGCAGTTTGTCCAGGGCGGGGAGCACAGATACGCAGTATTTT
.	TRBV6-5	TRBJ1-4	.	CASRRGSNEKLFF	TGTGCCAGCCGCAGGGGCTCTAATGAAAAACTGTTTTTT
.	TRBV29-1	TRBJ2-1	.	CSVASVEQFF	TGCAGCGTTGCAAGTGTTGAGCAGTTCTTC
TRBD1	TRBV28	TRBJ1-2	.	CASRPGGQGRSYTF	TGTGCCAGCAGGCCGGGGGGACAGGGGAGAAGCTACACCTTC
.	TRBV4-1	TRBJ2-1	.	CASSQGWLAIEQFF	TGCGCCAGCAGCCAAGGGTGGCTAGCAATTGAGCAGTTCTTC
TRBD1	TRBV28	TRBJ2-7	.	CASSFTGGPPYEQYF	TGTGCCAGCAGTTTCACAGGGGGGCCCCCCTACGAGCAGTACTTC
.	TRBV7-2	TRBJ2-1	.	CASSLAGPRPYNEQFF	TGTGCCAGCAGCTTAGCGGGGCCCCGGCCTTACAATGAGCAGTTCTTC
TRBD1	TRBV7-9	TRBJ1-1	.	CASSPRTGGEAATEAFF	TGTGCCAGCAGCCCACGGACAGGGGGAGAGGCAGCCACTGAAGCTTTCTTT
.	TRBV29-1	TRBJ2-3	.	CSGGRAFTDTQYF	TGCAGCGGGGGGCGGGCCTTCACAGATACGCAGTATTTT
TRBD2	TRBV18	TRBJ2-7	once	CASSPPGLAGGYEQYF	TGTGCCAGCTCACCCCCCGGACTAGCGGGAGGTTACGAGCAGTACTTC
TRBD2	TRBV5-1	TRBJ2-7	.	CASSPGLAGGGYEQYF	TGCGCCAGCAGCCCGGGACTAGCGGGAGGCGGCTACGAGCAGTACTTC
.	TRBV6-1	TRBJ1-2	.	CASSGGSTTELYGYTF	TGTGCCAGCAGTGGGGGGTCCACGACAGAACTCTATGGCTACACCTTC